The T cell receptor (beta chain) under discussion was sequenced for a study of blood T cell repertoires in COVID-19. Study at large: T cells, B-cell-depleted T cells, or PBMCs provided the cDNA or gDNA that served as material.

This CDR3 is 15 amino acids long. Trimming removed 8 bases from V and 0 bases from J, with 14 bases in between. CDR1 WSHSY and CDR2 SAAADI come from the germline V gene. This clone was counted at least ten times. How the authors handled the data: Reference gene primer amplification yielded estimated nucleated cell counts. TCRdb's table, derived via immunoSEQ multiplex PCR, lists solely in-frame clones and lacks some. V and J calls and clone size are copied from that table; D and trimming were computed from the DNA. This sample has 75,000 to 80,000 clones, with approximately 84% found just once. Sequences were obtained from peripheral blood. The rearrangement links TRBV10-2 to TRBJ2-1; D possibly corresponds to TRBD2 (6 bases). This receptor was identified in a man in his sixties with COVID-19, enrolled during active disease. Written as DNA, the CDR3 is TGCGCCAGCGGTGGGGACGGGAGCTCCTACAATGAGCAGTTCTTC. Residues: CASGGDGSSYNEQFF.